In its sample, the clone carrying this T cell receptor (beta chain) is medium-sized (0.01 to 0.1%). Antigen: not known. V was shortened by 5 bases and J by 2 bases, with 15 bases between the two germline ends. Germline assignment: CDR1 DFQATT and CDR2 SNEGSKA (reference sequence). The CDR3 consists of 14 residues. This sample is drawn from a study of spatial heterogeneity in lung cancer. Every TCR cDNA molecule bore its own unique molecular identifier. One entry per CDR3 protein results from TCRdb running MiXCR on the 5' RACE reads. The sample holds 1,500 to 1,800 distinct CDR3 sequences, around 7% seen once. General study results and limits: Numbers of ubiquitous and regional expanded TCRs tracked ubiquitous and regional nonsynonymous mutation counts, respectively. The number of expanded tumor alpha and beta chains correlated with mutation number.

Time point given: sample taken at primary tumor resection. Donation came from some 73 patients with untreated early-stage non-small cell lung cancer. Without sorting, whole RNA was sequenced from tumor, nontumor lung or frozen PBMC. This sequence was found in a female donor with early-stage non-small cell lung cancer. This rearrangement joins TRBV20-1 to TRBJ2-5, with D perhaps matching TRBD2 (5 bases). The sample here was lung tumor tissue, taken at surgery. The CDR3 DNA is TGCAGTGCTGGCCTCTCTCCGGGGCAAGAGACCCAGTACTTC. Amino acids: CSAGLSPGQETQYF.